This TCR beta chain was obtained from a study of beta chain features in type 1 diabetes. Findings and limits, study-wide: The naive, central memory and Treg TCRB repertoires of patients appeared to be more similar to one another than those of healthy donors. Because the template was cDNA, high-expressing cells might be over-represented.

The isolated RNA, all of it, was reverse transcribed, so expressed TCRB transcripts were what got sequenced. Only in-frame clones appear in the TCRdb table, and some are missing; sequencing was by immunoSEQ multiplex PCR. The sample lists around 140,000 clones, 10% occurring once. This clone was observed a few times. Its antigen is currently unknown. Sequencing input: naive CD4+ T cells from blood. This sequence was found in a young man in good health.

The CDR3, as DNA: TGTGCCAGTAGTACCGGACAGGTATATGGCTACACCTTC. It is translated as CASSTGQVYGYTF. The chain has TRBV19 and TRBJ1-2; the match to TRBD1 covers 7 bases. Germline values: CDR1 LNHDA, CDR2 SQIVND (reference sequence). The CDR3 loop spans 13 amino acids. V was clipped by 4 bases and J by 5 bases; unmatched bases: 4. Variable domain in full (rest from reference TRBV19 and TRBJ1-2): DGGITQSPKYLFRKEGQNVTLSCEQNLNHDAMYWYRQDPGQGLRLIYYSQIVNDFQKGDIAEGYSVSREKKESFPLTVTSAQKNPTAFYLCASSTGQVYGYTFGSGTRLTVV.